These T cell receptor beta chains were read from a single sample in a study of shared clonotypes between healthy human individuals. The method was immunoSEQ multiplex PCR; TCRdb's version includes in-frame clones alone and lacks a portion of them. The table has more than 2 million clones, roughly 94% seen once. Sequenced sample: naive CD4+ T cells sorted from blood. Receptors originate from a man between 18 and 29 years old in good health. Each CDR3 is given with its conserved first and last residue. D genes are given only for firm matches. Expanded clones get a size class; other rows say once, few or many, or leave the size out.

clone_size j_call d_call v_call cdr3_aa cdr3_nt
. TRBJ2-7 . TRBV5-1 CASSLARTELLEQYF TGCGCCAGCAGCTTGGCTAGGACAGAGCTTCTCGAGCAGTACTTC
. TRBJ2-7 . TRBV29-1 CSVRDSSYEQYF TGCAGCGTGCGGGACAGCTCCTACGAGCAGTACTTC
. TRBJ2-2 . TRBV10-3 CAAQGLLNTGELFF TGTGCCGCCCAGGGGCTTCTTAACACCGGGGAGCTGTTTTTT
once TRBJ2-5 . TRBV5-4 CASSPQGETQYF TGTGCCAGCAGCCCGCAGGGCGAGACCCAGTACTTC
. TRBJ1-4 TRBD1 TRBV4-1 CASSQDLGDRWVEKLFF TGCGCCAGCAGCCAAGATTTGGGGGACAGATGGGTTGAAAAACTGTTTTTT
. TRBJ1-5 TRBD1 TRBV6-6 CASSPRTGSSNQPQHF TGTGCCAGCAGTCCACGGACAGGGTCGAGCAATCAGCCCCAGCATTTT
. TRBJ2-7 . TRBV13 CASSPRTLPYEQYF TGTGCCAGCAGCCCCAGGACGCTCCCCTACGAGCAGTACTTC
. TRBJ1-4 . TRBV9 CASSETGSEKLFF TGTGCCAGCAGTGAGACGGGGTCTGAAAAACTGTTTTTT
. TRBJ2-5 . TRBV5-1 CASSFATYQETQYF TGCGCCAGCAGCTTCGCCACATACCAAGAGACCCAGTACTTC
. TRBJ2-5 . TRBV15 CATSRDGFWGLETQYF TGTGCCACCAGCAGAGATGGATTTTGGGGGCTAGAGACCCAGTACTTC
. TRBJ1-2 . TRBV30 CAWTGSARGYGYTF TGTGCCTGGACAGGGTCGGCTCGTGGCTATGGCTACACCTTC
. TRBJ1-1 TRBD1 TRBV7-2 CASSRQGTNTEAFF TGTGCCAGCAGCCGACAGGGTACGAACACTGAAGCTTTCTTT
. TRBJ1-5 TRBD1 TRBV19 CASSMGQGNNQPQHF TGTGCCAGTAGTATGGGACAGGGGAACAATCAGCCCCAGCATTTT
. TRBJ1-4 . TRBV4-3 CASSQRGGVEKLFF TGCGCCAGCAGCCAACGAGGGGGGGTTGAAAAACTGTTTTTT
. TRBJ2-7 TRBD2 TRBV18 CASSPLSGGEQYF TGTGCCAGCTCACCACTTTCGGGGGGGGAGCAGTACTTC
once TRBJ2-5 . TRBV9 CASSVSTSHQETQYF TGTGCCAGCAGCGTCTCAACTAGCCACCAAGAGACCCAGTACTTC
few TRBJ2-7 . TRBV30 CAWFARLIWSYEQYF TGTGCCTGGTTCGCCCGCCTCATATGGTCCTACGAGCAGTACTTC
. TRBJ1-1 . TRBV28 CASSRAATSEAFF TGTGCCAGCAGCAGGGCAGCCACCAGTGAAGCTTTCTTT
. TRBJ2-7 TRBD2 TRBV10-1 CASSESSGGAYEQYF TGCGCCAGCAGTGAGTCTAGCGGGGGGGCGTACGAGCAGTACTTC
. TRBJ2-7 TRBD1 TRBV5-5 CASSGLDRGITYEQYF TGTGCCAGCAGCGGTTTGGACAGGGGAATAACCTACGAGCAGTACTTC
. TRBJ1-1 TRBD1 TRBV19 CASNWRGQVNTEAFF TGTGCCAGTAATTGGAGAGGACAGGTCAACACTGAAGCTTTCTTT
. TRBJ2-1 TRBD2 TRBV5-1 CASSLEASGRPYNEQFF TGCGCCAGCAGCTTGGAGGCTAGCGGGAGACCCTACAATGAGCAGTTCTTC
. TRBJ2-1 . TRBV18 CASSQGTADEQFF TGTGCCAGCTCACAAGGGACTGCGGATGAGCAGTTCTTC
. TRBJ1-1 . TRBV28 CASSLWNTEAFF TGTGCCAGCAGTTTGTGGAACACTGAAGCTTTCTTT
. TRBJ1-1 TRBD1 TRBV30 CAWRVQGANTEAFF TGTGCCTGGAGGGTACAGGGGGCGAACACTGAAGCTTTCTTT
. TRBJ1-4 . TRBV6-1 CASSDSFIGEKLFF TGTGCCAGCAGCGACAGTTTTATAGGGGAAAAACTGTTTTTT
. TRBJ2-6 . TRBV5-1 CASSLFVFGNSGANVLTF TGCGCCAGCAGCTTGTTTGTATTTGGGAACTCTGGGGCCAACGTCCTGACTTTC
. TRBJ1-2 TRBD1 TRBV18 CASSPAGGGYGYTF TGTGCCAGCTCACCCGCAGGGGGTGGTTATGGCTACACCTTC
. TRBJ2-3 . TRBV6-5 CASSYSLAQGTDTQYF TGTGCCAGCAGTTACTCTCTAGCGCAAGGCACAGATACGCAGTATTTT
once TRBJ1-6 TRBD1 TRBV30 CAWNPGQANSPLHF TGTGCCTGGAACCCGGGACAGGCTAATTCACCCCTCCACTTT
. TRBJ2-5 . TRBV2 CASSELGSGGTQYF TGTGCCAGCAGTGAACTGGGTAGCGGCGGGACCCAGTACTTC
. TRBJ2-1 TRBD2 TRBV5-6 CASSLLLAGNNEQFF TGTGCCAGCAGCTTGCTACTAGCGGGAAATAATGAGCAGTTCTTC
. TRBJ2-5 TRBD2 TRBV29-1 CSWREGETQYF TGCAGCTGGCGGGAGGGGGAGACCCAGTACTTC
few TRBJ1-5 . TRBV19 CATASGGNQPQHF TGTGCCACCGCGTCTGGGGGCAATCAGCCCCAGCATTTT
once TRBJ1-5 . TRBV6-1 CASSGAAYSNQPQHF TGTGCCAGCAGTGGGGCGGCCTATAGCAATCAGCCCCAGCATTTT
. TRBJ2-7 TRBD1 TRBV6-5 CASSDGDRSYEQYF TGTGCCAGCAGCGACGGGGACAGATCCTACGAGCAGTACTTC
. TRBJ1-1 . TRBV19 CASSILGGNTEAFF TGTGCCAGTAGTATACTGGGGGGGAACACTGAAGCTTTCTTT
once TRBJ2-3 . TRBV5-1 CASSLGTKGADTQYF TGCGCCAGCAGCTTGGGGACTAAGGGGGCAGATACGCAGTATTTT
few TRBJ1-6 TRBD1 TRBV10-1 CASGTGTLGSPLHF TGCGCCAGCGGGACAGGGACATTGGGTTCACCCCTCCACTTT
. TRBJ2-1 . TRBV7-9 CASSLTGGYNEQFF TGTGCCAGCAGCTTAACCGGCGGCTACAATGAGCAGTTCTTC
. TRBJ2-3 . TRBV7-6 CASSPGGPDTQYF TGTGCCAGCAGCCCCGGGGGCCCAGATACGCAGTATTTT
. TRBJ2-1 . TRBV5-1 CASSAPMSSYNEQFF TGCGCCAGCAGCGCGCCGATGAGCTCCTACAATGAGCAGTTCTTC
. TRBJ2-7 TRBD2 TRBV6-5 CASSGAGLAAYEQYF TGTGCCAGCAGTGGCGCGGGACTAGCGGCCTACGAGCAGTACTTC
. TRBJ2-7 TRBD1 TRBV11-2 CASSRDRASYEQYF TGTGCCAGCAGCCGGGACAGAGCCTCCTACGAGCAGTACTTC
. TRBJ1-2 . TRBV11-3 CASSPIGTGPNYGYTF TGTGCCAGCAGCCCTATAGGAACAGGGCCTAACTATGGCTACACCTTC
. TRBJ2-1 . TRBV5-1 CASSLRRGYNEQFF TGCGCCAGCAGCTTACGGCGGGGCTACAATGAGCAGTTCTTC
. TRBJ2-6 . TRBV2 CASREQDSGANVLTF TGTGCCAGCAGGGAACAGGACTCTGGGGCCAACGTCCTGACTTTC
. TRBJ1-5 . TRBV2 CASGREGPNQPQHF TGTGCCAGTGGGAGGGAAGGCCCCAATCAGCCCCAGCATTTT
once TRBJ1-2 . TRBV6-5 CASSLQGRGYTF TGTGCCAGCAGTTTACAGGGTCGTGGCTACACCTTC
few TRBJ2-7 . TRBV4-3 CASSQARFSYEQYF TGCGCCAGCAGCCAAGCGCGGTTCTCCTACGAGCAGTACTTC